This T cell receptor beta chain is from a study of T cell changes during pregnancy in multiple sclerosis. The trim removed 4 bases at V and 2 bases at J, leaving 6 bases unmatched. The V gene's germline CDR1 is SGHRS and CDR2 YFSETQ. The CDR3 sequence is 15 residues long. Profiling relied on immunoSEQ multiplex PCR, and the TCRdb table lists in-frame clones only, not all of them. The sample includes tens of thousands of clones, more than 80% seen only once; the top ten take 0.7%. V usage is TRBV5-1 and J usage is TRBJ1-2, with 9 bases fitting TRBD1. The TCR was taken from a female donor with multiple sclerosis, enrolled in a pregnancy study. Sequenced material: CD4+ T cells from peripheral blood mononuclear cells, taken before pregnancy. The DNA for the CDR3 is TGCGCCAGCAGCAGGGGACAGGGACAGAACTATGGCTACACCTTC. Its translation: CASSRGQGQNYGYTF. Together with reference TRBV5-1 and TRBJ1-2, the CDR3 gives the full variable domain: KAGVTQTPRYLIKTRGQQVTLSCSPISGHRSVSWYQQTPGQGLQFLFEYFSETQRNKGNFPGRFSGRQFSNSRSEMNVSTLELGDSALYLCASSRGQGQNYGYTFGSGTRLTVV.